Listed below are T cell receptor beta chains from one sample, sequenced in a study of cytomegalovirus exposure and HLA in healthy donors. The repertoire was sequenced with immunoSEQ multiplex PCR; TCRdb's copy has only in-frame clones and lacks some. The repertoire holds just under 150,000 clones, with approximately 88% as singletons. Sequenced: PBMCs. All receptors come from a man aged 18 to 29 in good health and CMV-seropositive. CDR3s include the opening cysteine and the closing phenylalanine or tryptophan. A D gene is named only where the DNA matches it firmly. Clone sizes are given selectively: once, few, many, or a class where the clone is expanded.

V	size	J	D	DNA	CDR3
TRBV6-1	.	TRBJ1-1	.	TGTGCCAGCAGTGTTAGTCATTCGGGGACTGAAGCTTTCTTT	CASSVSHSGTEAFF
TRBV5-1	.	TRBJ1-1	.	TGCGCCAGCAGCTTGGCGGGAAACACTGAAGCTTTCTTT	CASSLAGNTEAFF
TRBV6-5	once	TRBJ2-6	.	TGTGCCAGCCTGGACAGGGCCAACGTCCTGACTTTC	CASLDRANVLTF
TRBV6-5	.	TRBJ2-3	.	TGTGCCAGCAGGATAACAGGGAGCACAGATACGCAGTATTTT	CASRITGSTDTQYF
TRBV18	few	TRBJ2-2	.	TGTGCCAGCTCACCTACTATTAGCACCGGGGAGCTGTTTTTT	CASSPTISTGELFF
TRBV6-5	.	TRBJ1-1	TRBD1	TGTGCCAGCAGTTACCGAGAGACAGGGGACACTGAAGCTTTCTTT	CASSYRETGDTEAFF
TRBV25-1	.	TRBJ2-7	.	TGTGCCAGGGGACAAACCTACGAGCAGTACTTC	CARGQTYEQYF
TRBV5-5	.	TRBJ2-1	TRBD2	TGTGCCAGCAGCTTGGTATTAGCGGGAGGCGGTGAGCAGTTCTTC	CASSLVLAGGGEQFF
TRBV10-3	.	TRBJ1-5	.	TGTGCCATCAGTGAGGCGGGACCGTATCAGCCCCAGCATTTT	CAISEAGPYQPQHF
TRBV2	.	TRBJ1-5	TRBD1	TGTGCCAGCACTGGGACAGGGAAGTCCCAGCCCCAGCATTTT	CASTGTGKSQPQHF
TRBV2	.	TRBJ1-2	TRBD1	TGTGCCAGCAGGGAGACAGGGCATGGCTACACCTTC	CASRETGHGYTF
TRBV5-1	.	TRBJ2-7	.	TGCGCCAGCAGCTTGGCAAACAGAGACTACGAGCAGTACTTC	CASSLANRDYEQYF
TRBV2	.	TRBJ2-1	TRBD2	TGTGCCAGCAGTTACCGGACTAGCGGGAGTAATGAGCAGTTCTTC	CASSYRTSGSNEQFF
TRBV6-5	.	TRBJ2-7	TRBD1	TGTGCCAGCAGTTACTCGACAGGGAGCCACGAGCAGTACTTC	CASSYSTGSHEQYF
TRBV5-1	once	TRBJ2-1	.	TGCGCCAGCAGCTTGGAGAGTATTTCCTACAATGAGCAGTTCTTC	CASSLESISYNEQFF
TRBV4-2	.	TRBJ1-2	.	TGTGCCAGCAGTCCGGGGGGGCCGGGCTACACCTTC	CASSPGGPGYTF